This passage covers 7 T cell receptor beta chains from one sample sequenced in a study of blood T cell repertoires in COVID-19. Data came from immunoSEQ multiplex PCR; TCRdb stores just in-frame clones and leaves some out. The profile shows around 370,000 clones, 90% of them singletons. What was sequenced was peripheral blood. The receptor set was obtained from a man aged 18 to 30 with active or convalescent COVID-19.

The chain links TRBV24-1 to TRBJ1-4; TRBD1 matches 7 bases. With V trimmed by 2 bases and J by 6 bases, 11 bases remained unmatched. Germline CDR1 is KGHDR and CDR2 is SFDVKD. The CDR3 is 17 amino acids. The CDR3 nucleotides are TGTGCCACCAGTGATTCCCGCTCGACAGGGCCCCATGAAAAACTGTTTTTT. Amino acids: CATSDSRSTGPHEKLFF.

The V call is TRBV7-2, the J call TRBJ1-6; unclear D gene. V was cut by 4 bases and J by 1 base, with 11 bases left in between. The CDR3 is 16 residues long. Per the germline V gene, CDR1 is SGHTA and CDR2 is FQGNSA. In nucleotides, the CDR3 is TGTGCCAGCAGCTCCCCAGGAGGGTCCTATAATTCACCCCTCCACTTT. Its translation: CASSSPGGSYNSPLHF.

J is TRBJ1-2 and V is TRBV18; 9 bases map to TRBD1. V gave up 6 bases and J gave up 8 bases; unmatched junction bases: 10. The CDR3 is 14 amino acids. The germline gives CDR1 KGHSH, CDR2 LQKENI. The CDR3, as DNA: TGTGCCAGCTCCCCCGGGACAGGGAGAACAGGCTACACCTTC. Protein product: CASSPGTGRTGYTF.

This chain uses TRBV6-5 with TRBJ1-2; 8 positions match TRBD1. CDR3 length: 11 amino acids. Per germline, CDR1 MNHEY and CDR2 SVGAGI. Losses at the gene ends were 8 bases for V and 4 bases for J; bases not matched to a gene: 0. CDR3 in DNA: TGTGCCAGCGGACAGGGCTATGGCTACACCTTC. It codes for CASGQGYGYTF.

The chain recombines TRBV4-1 with TRBJ2-7; D perhaps matches TRBD2 (6 bases). Deletions cut 0 bases from V and 3 bases from J, with 9 bases between. Germline CDR1 is MGHRA and CDR2 is YSYEKL. This CDR3 is built from 14 residues. The CDR3 bases are TGCGCCAGCAGCCAAGACCGGGGGTTCTACGAGCAGTACTTC. The encoded protein is CASSQDRGFYEQYF.

The chain uses TRBV24-1 and TRBJ1-5, with 7 bases identical to TRBD1. The V segment lost 1 base and the J segment 7 bases; nucleotides outside the gene matches: 6. The germline CDR1 and CDR2 sequences are KGHDR and SFDVKD. CDR3 length: 15 residues. CDR3 residues: CATSDFGQGDQPQHF. DNA for the CDR3: TGTGCCACCAGTGATTTCGGCCAGGGGGACCAGCCCCAGCATTTT.

This clone occurred a few times. This rearrangement joins TRBV28 to TRBJ1-5; D is possibly TRBD1 (5 bases). V gave up 6 bases and J gave up 4 bases, with 10 bases separating them. The CDR3 consists of 13 residues. Germline assignment: CDR1 MDHEN and CDR2 SYDVKM. In DNA, the CDR3 is TGTGCCAGCAGGGTGGAGGGGAATCAGCCCCAGCATTTT. Protein product: CASRVEGNQPQHF.